These 20 T cell receptor beta chains were sequenced from one sample in a study of cytomegalovirus exposure and HLA in healthy donors (dated by TCRdb to 2015 to 2018). Libraries were built with the immunoSEQ multiplex PCR assay. For the multiplex PCR, a mixture combining 60 forward primers for TCR Vbeta segments and 13 reverse primers for TCR Jbeta segments was used. TCRdb obtained this table from immuneACCESS and retained in-frame rearrangements with V and J assigned. These tables miss some clones; where compared with another copy, unresolved V genes account for less than half of the shortfall, and the remainder is unexplained. The sample records fewer than 200,000 clones, about 80% of which are singletons. 2.1% of the sample comes from the top ten. Sequenced material: PBMCs. The source is a man aged 35-49 years in good health and CMV-seronegative.

The V and J genes are TRBV6-5 and TRBJ2-7; 8 bases agree with TRBD1. Per the germline V gene, CDR1 is MNHEY and CDR2 is SVGAGI. The junction had 11 bases not matched to a gene; V was cut back by 5 bases and J by 5 bases. The CDR3 contains 15 residues. As DNA, the CDR3 is TGTGCCAGCAGTCCCATGCACCGGACAGGGAACGAGCAGTACTTC. Translation gives CASSPMHRTGNEQYF.

The chain links TRBV9 to TRBJ2-2, with 7 bases fitting TRBD2. V dropped 3 bases and J dropped 1; count of bases not matched to a gene: 3. Germline loops: CDR1 SGDLS, CDR2 YYNGEE. The CDR3 has 15 residues. The CDR3 sequence: CASSASGLNTGELFF. CDR3 nucleotides: TGTGCCAGCAGCGCTAGCGGACTGAACACCGGGGAGCTGTTTTTT.

This clone was seen only a few times. The J gene is TRBJ1-6, the V gene TRBV7-9; weak D call: TRBD1 (5 bases). Between the trimmed V and J ends, which lost 5 bases and 10 bases, there was a span of 18 bases. Germline V gives CDR1 SEHNR, CDR2 FQNEAQ (reference sequence). The CDR3 is 15 amino acids. The CDR3 DNA reads as TGTGCCAGCAGCCCACCCCAGGGTGAAGGATCACCCCTCCACTTT. Translation gives CASSPPQGEGSPLHF.

The rearrangement joins TRBV7-6 to TRBJ1-5; D remains unclear. Germline V gene lookup returns CDR1 SGHVS and CDR2 FNYEAQ. V was pared by 4 bases and J by 3 bases, with 16 bases between. The CDR3 extends over 16 amino acids. In DNA, the CDR3 is TGTGCCAGCAGCTCTACTCCCGGCGGGAACAATCAGCCCCAGCATTTT. It translates to CASSSTPGGNNQPQHF.

V is TRBV7-9 and J is TRBJ1-1; TRBD1 matches 7 bases. V was pared by 3 bases and J by 1 base, with 2 bases of the junction left unmatched. This CDR3 contains 14 residues. Germline V CDR1 and CDR2: SEHNR, FQNEAQ (reference sequence). CDR3 DNA: TGTGCCAGCAGCTTGAACAGGGGGAACACTGAAGCTTTCTTT. It translates to CASSLNRGNTEAFF.

Worth noting for this clone: One junction end does not reproduce the germline sequence, and a read error may be involved. CDR3 protein: CAWKKWTGPMGANGLTF. The DNA for the CDR3 is TGTGCCTGGAAGAAATGGACAGGGCCGATGGGGGCCAACGGCCTGACTTTC. The chain couples TRBV30 to TRBJ2-6; 8 nucleotides agree with TRBD1. Looked up from germline, CDR1 is GTSNPN and CDR2 is SVGIG (reference sequence). The CDR3 runs 17 residues.

V is TRBV4-2 and J is TRBJ2-7, with unresolved D. CDR3 length: 13 amino acids. From germline, CDR1 is LGHNA and CDR2 YNFKEQ. Trimming took 5 bases from V and 2 from J, leaving 10 bases between them. This CDR3 reads CASSMGLAYEQYF. CDR3 sequence (DNA): TGTGCCAGCAGCATGGGCCTCGCCTACGAGCAGTACTTC.

This chain links TRBV15 with TRBJ2-1; 11 nucleotides match TRBD2. The germline gives CDR1 LNHNV, CDR2 YYDKDF (reference sequence). This CDR3 has 17 amino acids. Trimming at V came to 8 bases and at J to 8 bases, leaving 17 bases not matched to a gene. CDR3 sequence reads: CATRSGTSGPSRDEQFF. CDR3 bases: TGTGCCACCCGTTCGGGGACTAGCGGACCCTCTAGGGATGAGCAGTTCTTC.

A note on this clone: The same CDR3 can be traced to other DNA sequences in this sample. V usage is TRBV6-5 and J usage is TRBJ2-2; D ambiguous. This CDR3 has 14 amino acids. The germline gives CDR1 MNHEY, CDR2 SVGAGI. V dropped 2 bases and J dropped 2 bases, with 6 bases sitting between them. The CDR3 here is CASSYSLNTGELFF. The CDR3 DNA reads as TGTGCCAGCAGTTACAGCCTTAACACCGGGGAGCTGTTTTTT.

V gene TRBV16 combines with J gene TRBJ1-2; weak D call: TRBD1 (5 bases). CDR1 is KGHSY, CDR2 FQNENV, per germline. This CDR3 is 14 amino acids long. The V gene lost 5 bases and the J gene lost 4 bases, with 14 bases spanning the gap. The DNA for the CDR3 is TGTGCCAGCAGCATGGACATATTGGGCTATGGCTACACCTTC. Translated, it gives CASSMDILGYGYTF.

This CDR3 is CASSLDRSYEQYF. DNA of the CDR3: TGTGCCAGCAGCTTGGACAGATCCTACGAGCAGTACTTC. The chain links TRBV5-6 to TRBJ2-7; no reliable D call. Germline V gene data show CDR1 as SGHDT and CDR2 as YYEEEE. V lost 0 bases and J lost 1, with 5 bases in between. The CDR3 sequence is 13 residues long.

CDR3: CASTGVSGANVLTF. In nucleotides, the CDR3 is TGTGCCAGTACAGGGGTCAGTGGGGCCAACGTCCTGACTTTC. The gene calls are TRBV5-5 and TRBJ2-6; TRBD1 aligns across 7 bases. V shed 8 bases, J shed 3 bases, and the junction held 5 bases outside the gene matches. The CDR3 is made up of 14 amino acids. Germline-derived CDR1 and CDR2 are SGHKS and YYEKEE (reference sequence).

The genes are TRBV11-1 and TRBJ2-5; tentatively, D is TRBD1 (6 bases). Germline CDR1 is SGHAT and CDR2 is FQDESV (reference sequence). This CDR3 spans 14 amino acids. The germline V and J ends were trimmed by 3 bases and 0 bases, with 8 bases remaining between them. CDR3 protein: CASSFDRHQETQYF. CDR3 sequence (DNA): TGTGCCAGCAGCTTCGACAGGCACCAAGAGACCCAGTACTTC.

V and J are TRBV27 and TRBJ2-1; possibly TRBD1 for D (5 bases). The germline V gene has CDR1 MNHEY and CDR2 SMNVEV (reference sequence). Trimming removed 4 bases from V and 10 bases from J, with 14 bases in between. The CDR3 is 13 residues long. The CDR3 spells CASSWGSGGEQFF. DNA of the CDR3: TGTGCCAGCAGTTGGGGCTCCGGTGGGGAGCAGTTCTTC.

This clone came up a few times. The J gene is TRBJ2-3, the V gene TRBV6-1, with D perhaps matching TRBD1 (6 bases). The germline V and J ends were trimmed by 7 bases and 7 bases, with 15 bases remaining between them. The CDR3 sequence is 13 residues long. Germline-derived CDR1 and CDR2 are MNHNS and SASEGT. The CDR3 sequence: CASKKKGTNTQYF. CDR3 DNA: TGTGCCAGCAAAAAAAAAGGGACAAATACGCAGTATTTT.

This clone was seen only once. The chain uses TRBV5-4 and TRBJ1-4; 8 nucleotides line up with TRBD1. With V trimmed by 2 bases and J by 8 bases, 5 bases remained unmatched. Germline V gives CDR1 SGHNT, CDR2 YYREEE (reference sequence). The CDR3 loop spans 14 amino acids. CDR3 sequence: CASSLQGVPEKLFF. The CDR3 DNA follows: TGTGCCAGCAGCTTACAGGGGGTTCCAGAAAAACTGTTTTTT. Using reference TRBV5-4 and TRBJ1-4 for the parts outside the CDR3, the full variable domain is ETGVTQSPTHLIKTRGQQVTLRCSSQSGHNTVSWYQQALGQGPQFIFQYYREEENGRGNFPPRFSGLQFPNYSSELNVNALELDDSALYLCASSLQGVPEKLFFGSGTQLSVL.

The V call is TRBV5-4, the J call TRBJ2-6, with 7 positions matching TRBD1. CDR3 size: 18 residues. The germline gives CDR1 SGHNT, CDR2 YYREEE (reference sequence). The V and J ends lost 5 bases and 1 base, in that order; junction bases with no gene match: 12. The CDR3, as DNA: TGTGCCAGCAGGGGATCTAGGGGGCTCGGGTCTGGGGCCAACGTCCTGACTTTC. This gives the protein CASRGSRGLGSGANVLTF. Drawing the rest from reference TRBV5-4 and TRBJ2-6, the complete variable domain is ETGVTQSPTHLIKTRGQQVTLRCSSQSGHNTVSWYQQALGQGPQFIFQYYREEENGRGNFPPRFSGLQFPNYSSELNVNALELDDSALYLCASRGSRGLGSGANVLTFGAGSRLTVL.

The chain combines TRBV29-1 with TRBJ1-1; tentative D call: TRBD1 (5 bases). The V gene lost 4 bases and the J gene lost 0 bases, with 6 bases spanning the gap. Germline assignment: CDR1 SQVTM and CDR2 ANQGSEA. The CDR3 covers 12 residues. CDR3 in DNA: TGCAGCGTTGTAGGGGTGAACACTGAAGCTTTCTTT. It translates to CSVVGVNTEAFF.

The chain uses TRBV4-1 and TRBJ1-1; D is possibly TRBD1 (6 bases). The CDR3 length is 16 residues. CDR1 MGHRA and CDR2 YSYEKL come from the germline V gene. The germline V and J ends were trimmed by 4 bases and 0 bases, with 15 bases remaining between them. CDR3 residues: CASSLYFGTLNTEAFF. The CDR3 DNA reads TGCGCCAGCAGCCTATACTTTGGGACATTGAACACTGAAGCTTTCTTT.

The chain recombines TRBV5-1 with TRBJ2-1, with 8 bases that match TRBD2. With V trimmed by 4 bases and J by 4 bases, 4 bases remained unmatched. The CDR3 spans 14 residues. Germline CDR1 and CDR2: SGHRS and YFSETQ. The CDR3 reads CASSSGSSYNEQFF. CDR3 coding DNA: TGCGCCAGCAGCAGCGGGAGTAGTTACAATGAGCAGTTCTTC.